The clone carrying this TCR beta chain was detected many times. The antigen is not known. Trimming took 4 bases from V and 9 from J, leaving 25 bases between them. The CDR3 extends over 17 amino acids. The germline CDR1 and CDR2 sequences are LNHNV and YYDKDF (reference sequence). By 5'RACE template switching, TCR cDNA was produced, with a universal primer site and UMIs added in the process. Each CDR3 protein is one row after TCRdb ran MiXCR on the 5' RACE reads. The sample has under 250,000 distinct CDR3 sequences, 6.9% seen once. The data were taken from a study of T cells after yellow fever vaccination. Study overall: SMART-Seq v4 Ultra Low Input handled preparation of low-cell-number fractions.

Broader study findings: Reappearance after the booster was observed for most primary-vaccination clones (roughly 96% CD4, less than 90% CD8). Highly abundant clonotypes carried over from the bulk population could end up in FACS-sorted repertoires as contaminants.

This chain uses TRBV15 with TRBJ2-1, with D possibly being TRBD1 or TRBD2 (5 bases each). The specimen comprised CD4+ T cells sorted from PBMCs, sampled 15 days after the yellow fever booster vaccination. This clonotype was obtained from a man aged 25-45 years who received the YFV17D yellow fever vaccine. CDR3 sequence: CATSKAPWGIMGTEQFF. The CDR3 coding sequence is TGTGCCACCAGCAAGGCCCCCTGGGGGATAATGGGCACTGAGCAGTTCTTC. Filled out from reference TRBV15 and TRBJ2-1, the complete variable domain reads DAMVIQNPRYQVTQFGKPVTLSCSQTLNHNVMYWYQQKSSQAPKLLFHYYDKDFNNEADTPDNFQSRRPNTSFCFLDIRSPGLGDTAMYLCATSKAPWGIMGTEQFFGPGTRLTVL.